This TCR beta chain was found in a study of glioma-infiltrating T cells. Using RNA template, CDR3s of TCR alpha and beta were amplified with iRepertoire arm-PCR. TCRdb itself ran the multiplex PCR reads through MiXCR, one entry per CDR3 protein. The profile shows approximately 140,000 distinct CDR3 sequences, roughly a quarter of them singletons. There are a few counts of this clonotype. Its antigen is unknown. Looked up from germline, CDR1 is DFQATT and CDR2 is SNEGSKA (reference sequence). This CDR3 comprises 13 residues. With 1 base clipped from V and 9 bases from J, the junction kept 6 bases outside the gene matches. Study-wide results and caveats: Only very few CDR3 sequences appeared in both tissue and blood.

The source of this sequence is a human donor with low-grade glioma or glioblastoma, undergoing nonglioma brain surgery, or in good health (not recorded which). J is TRBJ2-3 and V is TRBV20-1; the match to TRBD2 covers 8 bases. Sequencing input: glioma tissue, nonneoplastic brain tissue, or PBMCs (not recorded which). This CDR3 reads CSARAQPGGTQYF. The CDR3 region has the DNA TGCAGTGCTAGAGCTCAACCGGGAGGGACGCAGTATTTT.